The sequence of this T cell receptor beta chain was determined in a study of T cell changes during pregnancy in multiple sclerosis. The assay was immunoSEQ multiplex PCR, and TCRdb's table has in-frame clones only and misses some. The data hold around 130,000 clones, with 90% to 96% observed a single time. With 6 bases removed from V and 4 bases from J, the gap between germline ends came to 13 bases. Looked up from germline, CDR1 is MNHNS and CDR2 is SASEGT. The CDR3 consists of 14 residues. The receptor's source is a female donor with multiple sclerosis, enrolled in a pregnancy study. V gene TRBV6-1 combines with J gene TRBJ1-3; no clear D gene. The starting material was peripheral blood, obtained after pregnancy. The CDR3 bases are TGTGCCAGCAGGCCCCAATTGACAGGAAACACCATATATTTT. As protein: CASRPQLTGNTIYF.